This T cell receptor beta chain is drawn from a study of shared clonotypes between healthy human individuals. Assay: immunoSEQ multiplex PCR; the TCRdb copy retains only in-frame clones and omits some. The data contain approximately 2,000,000 clones, approximately 90% of them seen just once; the ten biggest clones take up approximately 0.4%. As for this clone: Its antigen is as yet unknown.

The CDR3 extends over 15 amino acids. From germline, CDR1 is ENHRY and CDR2 SYGVKD. Trimming took 10 bases from V and 0 from J, leaving 16 bases between them. General observations from the study: Collection of samples was limited to blood; tissue repertoires likely differ.

Partitioning of CD4+ cells yielded a CD45RA+ naive subset and a CD45RA-negative memory subset. The J gene is TRBJ2-1, the V gene TRBV10-3, with D possibly being TRBD2 (6 bases). The clonotype originates from a man aged 18 to 35 in good health. Some clones in this sample may be carry-over from other donors' samples. Sequenced material: naive CD4+ T cells from PBMCs. Subset defined: CD45RA+ positively selected. The DNA of the CDR3 is TGTGCCACCCGACGGGAGCAGAGCTCCTACAATGAGCAGTTCTTC. Translation: CATRREQSSYNEQFF.